These 20 T cell receptor beta chains were sequenced from one sample in a study of blood T cell repertoires in COVID-19. Produced via immunoSEQ multiplex PCR; TCRdb's table is partial and in-frame only. Among 200,000 to 250,000 clones listed, around 87% were seen once. The sample taken for sequencing was PBMCs or T cells enriched from blood (not recorded which). These TCRs come from a woman aged 45-59 years who had recovered from COVID-19.

A single count supports this clone. The chain combines TRBV29-1 with TRBJ2-7, with 8 bases lining up with TRBD1. CDR1 and CDR2 from the germline V gene are SQVTM and ANQGSEA. The CDR3 spans 13 residues. With 8 bases clipped from V and 0 bases from J, the junction kept 6 bases outside the gene matches. The CDR3 DNA is TGCAGCATTGGACAGGGCAACTCCTACGAGCAGTACTTC. It translates to CSIGQGNSYEQYF.

The chain carries TRBV5-6 and TRBJ1-5; D perhaps matches TRBD1 (5 bases). V was shortened by 4 bases and J by 4 bases, with 9 bases between the two germline ends. Germline assignment: CDR1 SGHDT and CDR2 YYEEEE. The CDR3 covers 13 residues. CDR3 protein: CASSRGINQPQHF. In DNA form, the CDR3 reads TGTGCCAGCAGCCGGGGGATTAATCAGCCCCAGCATTTT.

This clone was detected a few times. This rearrangement joins TRBV24-1 to TRBJ2-7; TRBD1 aligns across 10 bases. There are 15 residues in the CDR3. Per germline, CDR1 KGHDR and CDR2 SFDVKD. V dropped 3 bases and J dropped 3; count of bases not matched to a gene: 4. This chain's CDR3 is CATSDPGTGVYEQYF. The DNA for the CDR3 is TGTGCCACCAGTGATCCCGGGACAGGGGTCTACGAGCAGTACTTC.

V is TRBV15 and J is TRBJ2-5, with D possibly being TRBD1 (5 bases). Trimming took 0 bases from V and 2 from J, leaving 7 bases between them. The CDR3 totals 14 residues. Germline-derived CDR1 and CDR2 are LNHNV and YYDKDF (reference sequence). The CDR3 loop reads CATSRDREQETQYF. DNA of the CDR3: TGTGCCACCAGCAGAGACAGGGAACAAGAGACCCAGTACTTC.

The rearrangement joins TRBV5-6 to TRBJ2-1; D is ambiguous. The germline V and J ends were trimmed by 1 base and 0 bases, with 17 bases remaining between them. CDR1 is SGHDT and CDR2 is YYEEEE in the germline V gene. The CDR3 runs 18 residues. CDR3 DNA: TGTGCCAGCAGCTTGATAGTGGAACCGTGGAGCTCCTACAATGAGCAGTTCTTC. It encodes CASSLIVEPWSSYNEQFF.

The genes are TRBV28 and TRBJ1-5; D perhaps matches TRBD1 (5 bases). The CDR3 is 15 residues long. V lost 6 bases and J 9 bases, leaving 21 bases between the germline ends. Germline values: CDR1 MDHEN, CDR2 SYDVKM. The CDR3 reads CASRPGSSGVSPQHF. In nucleotides, the CDR3 is TGTGCCAGCAGACCGGGCTCGTCGGGGGTCTCGCCCCAGCATTTT. Filled out from reference TRBV28 and TRBJ1-5, the complete variable domain reads DVKVTQSSRYLVKRTGEKVFLECVQDMDHENMFWYRQDPGLGLRLIYFSYDVKMKEKGDIPEGYSVSREKKERFSLILESASTNQTSMYLCASRPGSSGVSPQHFGDGTRLSIL.

This clone was observed a handful of times. The V call is TRBV13, the J call TRBJ1-3; D is possibly TRBD1 (5 bases). The V gene's germline CDR1 is PRHDT and CDR2 FYEKMQ (reference sequence). V gave up 2 bases and J gave up 1 base, with 6 bases separating them. This CDR3 contains 14 residues. The chain's CDR3 is CASSLRQSGNTIYF. CDR3 DNA: TGTGCCAGCAGCTTAAGACAGTCTGGAAACACCATATATTTT.

The table lists this clone with a few counts. The gene calls are TRBV10-3 and TRBJ1-5; D gene ambiguous. This CDR3 has 14 amino acids. V was cut by 2 bases and J by 1 base, with 6 bases left in between. Germline assignment: CDR1 ENHRY and CDR2 SYGVKD. The CDR3 protein is CAISETGSNQPQHF. The CDR3 bases are TGTGCCATCAGTGAGACGGGGAGCAATCAGCCCCAGCATTTT.

This clone appeared once. The gene calls are TRBV15 and TRBJ1-6; no firm D call. Per germline, CDR1 LNHNV and CDR2 YYDKDF (reference sequence). Trimming took off 3 bases at V and 8 bases at J, with 8 bases between the two ends. There are 13 residues in the CDR3. The CDR3 here is CATSRAQDSPLHF. Written as DNA, the CDR3 is TGTGCCACCAGCAGGGCTCAGGATTCACCCCTCCACTTT. Full variable domain (missing parts from reference TRBV15 and TRBJ1-6): DAMVIQNPRYQVTQFGKPVTLSCSQTLNHNVMYWYQQKSSQAPKLLFHYYDKDFNNEADTPDNFQSRRPNTSFCFLDIRSPGLGDTAMYLCATSRAQDSPLHFGNGTRLTVT.

On this clone itself: The junction does not match germline at one end; this may be a read error. The V call is TRBV29-1, the J call TRBJ1-4, with TRBD1 as a possible D gene (5 bases). The germline V gene encodes CDR1 SQVTM and CDR2 ANQGSEA. This CDR3 comprises 11 residues. The chain's CDR3 is CSVESTGKISF. For the CDR3, the DNA is TGCAGCGTCGAATCTACAGGAAAAATCAGCTTT.

This chain uses TRBV18 with TRBJ1-3; no clear D. This CDR3 region has 18 residues. The germline gives CDR1 KGHSH, CDR2 LQKENI. The V gene lost 4 bases and the J gene lost 0 bases, with 19 bases spanning the gap. The CDR3 spells CASSLYETSQSSGNTIYF. The DNA of the CDR3 is TGTGCCAGCTCACTATATGAGACTTCCCAAAGCTCTGGAAACACCATATATTTT. The entire variable domain, with the rest obtained from reference TRBV18 and TRBJ1-3, is as follows: NAGVMQNPRHLVRRRGQEARLRCSPMKGHSHVYWYRQLPEEGLKFMVYLQKENIIDESGMPKERFSAEFPKEGPSILRIQQVVRGDSAAYFCASSLYETSQSSGNTIYFGEGSWLTVV.

In this sample, this clone turned up a few times. V usage is TRBV10-3 and J usage is TRBJ1-2; possibly TRBD1 for D (6 bases). The CDR3 is 12 amino acids. Germline V gives CDR1 ENHRY, CDR2 SYGVKD. V was pared by 6 bases and J by 4 bases, with 9 bases between. The CDR3 DNA is TGTGCCATCAGAGGACAGTCCTATGGCTACACCTTC. Encoded protein: CAIRGQSYGYTF.

The J gene is TRBJ1-2, the V gene TRBV9, with D maybe TRBD1 (6 bases). Germline V gives CDR1 SGDLS, CDR2 YYNGEE. V lost 4 bases, J lost 4 bases, and 23 bases lay in between. The CDR3 has 17 amino acids. The CDR3 DNA reads as TGTGCCAGCAGCTCTCGGGGGGGCCCTGCACCCGCCTATGGCTACACCTTC. Amino acids: CASSSRGGPAPAYGYTF.

J is TRBJ1-5 and V is TRBV15, with 11 nucleotides matching TRBD1. The CDR3 contains 18 residues. Germline CDR1 is LNHNV and CDR2 is YYDKDF (reference sequence). With 4 bases clipped from V and 0 bases from J, the junction kept 8 bases outside the gene matches. The CDR3 DNA reads as TGTGCCACCAGCACAATGGACAGGGGGCTCCATAGCAATCAGCCCCAGCATTTT. Protein: CATSTMDRGLHSNQPQHF.

This chain links TRBV19 with TRBJ1-3, with 9 bases fitting TRBD1. Germline CDR1 reads LNHDA; CDR2 reads SQIVND (reference sequence). The V gene end was trimmed by 5 bases and the J gene end by 0 bases; junction bases not matched to a gene: 8. The CDR3 is 17 residues long. In DNA form, the CDR3 reads TGTGCCAGTAGTCCCCTAGGGACAGGGAGCTCTGGAAACACCATATATTTT. Its translation: CASSPLGTGSSGNTIYF.

The chain has TRBV10-1 and TRBJ1-1; TRBD1 is a possible D gene (5 bases). Germline CDR1 and CDR2: WNHNN and SYGVQD (reference sequence). Trimming took off 0 bases at V and 5 bases at J, with 10 bases between the two ends. This CDR3 comprises 14 residues. This CDR3 reads CASSESEGFTEAFF. The CDR3 bases are TGCGCCAGCAGTGAGTCGGAGGGGTTTACTGAAGCTTTCTTT.

This sequence joins TRBV5-1 and TRBJ2-1; TRBD2 matches 8 bases. The CDR3 extends over 15 amino acids. V lost 0 bases to trimming and J lost 9 bases; unmatched junction nucleotides: 8. Per the germline V gene, CDR1 is SGHRS and CDR2 is YFSETQ. As DNA, the CDR3 is TGCGCCAGCAGCTTGGCGCTAGCGGGTTACGGTGAGCAGTTCTTC. This gives the protein CASSLALAGYGEQFF.

This clone was found a few times. The CDR3 nucleotides are TGTGCCAGCAGCTTACTAGCGGGAGGCCCGAACACCGGGGAGCTGTTTTTT. This gives the protein CASSLLAGGPNTGELFF. The chain combines TRBV5-4 with TRBJ2-2, with TRBD2 matching over 12 bases. Germline lookup yields CDR1 SGHNT and CDR2 YYREEE (reference sequence). V gave up 2 bases and J gave up 0 bases; unmatched junction bases: 2. This CDR3 contains 17 residues.

The chain has TRBV30 and TRBJ2-2; perhaps TRBD2 as D (6 bases). The CDR3 loop spans 14 amino acids. CDR1 and CDR2 from the germline V gene are GTSNPN and SVGIG (reference sequence). V lost 3 bases, J lost 4 bases, and 12 bases lay in between. CDR3 sequence (DNA): TGTGCCTGGAGGTTTAGCGGAGGCACCGGGGAGCTGTTTTTT. Amino acids: CAWRFSGGTGELFF.

CDR3 DNA sequence: TGTGCCAGCAGTTTTGGCGGACAAGCCTCCCCCGGGGAGCTGTTTTTT. It translates to CASSFGGQASPGELFF. The chain combines TRBV28 with TRBJ2-2; tentatively, D is TRBD1 (5 bases). Deletions cut 3 bases from V and 6 bases from J, with 17 bases between. Looked up from germline, CDR1 is MDHEN and CDR2 is SYDVKM. The CDR3 contains 16 residues.